The present entry profiles one TCR beta chain with its context. These data are taken from a study of blood T cell repertoires in COVID-19. Across the study: The origin of the acute and convalescent COVID-19 samples was the United States, Italy and Spain. The cDNA or gDNA used as material had been derived from T cells, B-cell-depleted T cells, or PBMCs.

Germline CDR1 SEHNR, CDR2 FQNEAQ (reference sequence). V lost 2 bases, J lost 1 base, and 3 bases stayed unmatched. This CDR3 contains 15 residues. Measured with immunoSEQ multiplex PCR; TCRdb has only the in-frame clones, and not every one. The profile shows about 95,000 clones, more than 80% of them singletons. This TCR was sampled from a man aged 80 or over with COVID-19, enrolled during active disease. This chain connects TRBV7-9 to TRBJ2-3; 7 bases map to TRBD2. Material: peripheral blood. CDR3 sequence reads: CASSLTGGCTDTQYF. CDR3 bases: TGTGCCAGCAGCTTAACGGGGGGATGCACAGATACGCAGTATTTT. The full variable domain, rest sourced from reference TRBV7-9 and TRBJ2-3, is DTGVSQNPRHKITKRGQNVTFRCDPISEHNRLYWYRQTLGQGPEFLTYFQNEAQLEKSRLLSDRFSAERPKGSFSTLEIQRTEQGDSAMYLCASSLTGGCTDTQYFGPGTRLTVL.